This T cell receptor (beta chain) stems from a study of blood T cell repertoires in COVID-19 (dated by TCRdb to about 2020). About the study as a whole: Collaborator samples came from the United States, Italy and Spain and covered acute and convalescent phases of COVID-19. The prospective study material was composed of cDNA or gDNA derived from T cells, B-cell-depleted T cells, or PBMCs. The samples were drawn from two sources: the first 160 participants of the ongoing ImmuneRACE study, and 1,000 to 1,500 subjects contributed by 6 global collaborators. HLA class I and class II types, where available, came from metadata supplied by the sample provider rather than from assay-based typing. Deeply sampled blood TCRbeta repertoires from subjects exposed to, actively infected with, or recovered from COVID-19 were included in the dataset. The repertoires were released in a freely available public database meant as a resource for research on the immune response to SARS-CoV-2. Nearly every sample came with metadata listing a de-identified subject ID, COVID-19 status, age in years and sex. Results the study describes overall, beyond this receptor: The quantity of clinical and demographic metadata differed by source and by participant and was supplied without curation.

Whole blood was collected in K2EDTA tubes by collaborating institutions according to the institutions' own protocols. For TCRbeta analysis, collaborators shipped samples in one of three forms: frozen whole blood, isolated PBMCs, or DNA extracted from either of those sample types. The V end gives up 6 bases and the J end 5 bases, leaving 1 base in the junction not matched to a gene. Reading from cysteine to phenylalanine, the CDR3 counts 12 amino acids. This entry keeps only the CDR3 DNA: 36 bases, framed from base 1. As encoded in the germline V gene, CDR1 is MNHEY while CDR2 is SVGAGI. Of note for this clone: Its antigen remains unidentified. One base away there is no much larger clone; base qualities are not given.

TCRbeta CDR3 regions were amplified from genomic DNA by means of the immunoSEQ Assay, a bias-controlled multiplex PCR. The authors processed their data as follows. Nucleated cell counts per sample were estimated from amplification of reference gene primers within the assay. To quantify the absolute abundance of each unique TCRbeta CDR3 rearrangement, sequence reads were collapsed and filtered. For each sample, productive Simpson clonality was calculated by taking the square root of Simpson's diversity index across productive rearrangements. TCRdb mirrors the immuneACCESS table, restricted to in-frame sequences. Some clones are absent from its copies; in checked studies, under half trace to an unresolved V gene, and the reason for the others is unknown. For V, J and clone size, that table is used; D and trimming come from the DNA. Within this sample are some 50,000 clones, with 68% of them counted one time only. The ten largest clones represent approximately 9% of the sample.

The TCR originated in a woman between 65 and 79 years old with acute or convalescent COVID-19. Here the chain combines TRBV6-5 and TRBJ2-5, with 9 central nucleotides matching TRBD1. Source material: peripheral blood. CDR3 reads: CASRDRGETQYF. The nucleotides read TGTGCCAGCAGAGACAGGGGGGAGACCCAGTACTTC.